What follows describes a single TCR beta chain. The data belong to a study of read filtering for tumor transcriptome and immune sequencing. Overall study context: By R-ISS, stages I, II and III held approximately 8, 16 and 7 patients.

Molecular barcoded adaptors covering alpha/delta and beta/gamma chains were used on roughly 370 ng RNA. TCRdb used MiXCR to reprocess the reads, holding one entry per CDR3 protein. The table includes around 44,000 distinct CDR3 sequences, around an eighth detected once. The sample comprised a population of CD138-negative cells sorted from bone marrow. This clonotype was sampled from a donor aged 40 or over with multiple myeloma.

The CDR3 DNA reads as TGCAGTGCTAGAGATGGGGGGAAAAGCACAGATACGCAGTATTTT. Translation gives CSARDGGKSTDTQYF. This sequence joins TRBV20-1 and TRBJ2-3; D might be TRBD2 (6 bases). CDR1 and CDR2 (germline): DFQATT, SNEGSKA (reference sequence). CDR3 size: 15 residues. V shed 0 bases and J shed 0 bases, with 10 bases lying between them.